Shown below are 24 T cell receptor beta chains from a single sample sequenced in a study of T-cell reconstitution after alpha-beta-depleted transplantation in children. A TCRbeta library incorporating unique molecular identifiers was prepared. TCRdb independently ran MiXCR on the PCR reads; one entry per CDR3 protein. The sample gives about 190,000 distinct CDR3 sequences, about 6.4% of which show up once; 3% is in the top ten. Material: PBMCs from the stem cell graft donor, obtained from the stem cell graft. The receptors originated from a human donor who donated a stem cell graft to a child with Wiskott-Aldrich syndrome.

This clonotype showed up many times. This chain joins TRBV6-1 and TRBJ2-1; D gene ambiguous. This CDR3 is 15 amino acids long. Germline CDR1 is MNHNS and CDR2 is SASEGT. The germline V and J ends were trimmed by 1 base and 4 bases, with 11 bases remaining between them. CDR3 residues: CASSEGPSNYNEQFF. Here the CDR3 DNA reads TGTGCCAGCAGTGAAGGGCCCTCTAATTACAATGAGCAGTTCTTC.

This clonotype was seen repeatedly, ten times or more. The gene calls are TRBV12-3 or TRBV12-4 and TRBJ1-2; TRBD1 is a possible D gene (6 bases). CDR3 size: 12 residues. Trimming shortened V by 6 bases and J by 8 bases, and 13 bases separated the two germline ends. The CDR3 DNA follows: TGTGCCAGCAGGAGACAGGCCAGAGGCTACACCTTC. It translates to CASRRQARGYTF.

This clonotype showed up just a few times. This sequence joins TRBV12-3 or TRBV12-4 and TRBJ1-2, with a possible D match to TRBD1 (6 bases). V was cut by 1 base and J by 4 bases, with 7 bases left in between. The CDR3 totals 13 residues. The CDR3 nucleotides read TGTGCCAGCAGTTTAGAACAGGGCTATGGCTACACCTTC. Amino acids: CASSLEQGYGYTF.

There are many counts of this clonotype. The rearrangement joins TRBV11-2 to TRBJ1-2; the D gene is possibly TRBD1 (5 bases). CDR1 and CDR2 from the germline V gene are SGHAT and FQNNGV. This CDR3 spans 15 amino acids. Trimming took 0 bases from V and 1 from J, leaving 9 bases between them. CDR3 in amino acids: CASSLDRQINYGYTF. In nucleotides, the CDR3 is TGTGCCAGCAGCTTAGACCGACAGATTAACTATGGCTACACCTTC.

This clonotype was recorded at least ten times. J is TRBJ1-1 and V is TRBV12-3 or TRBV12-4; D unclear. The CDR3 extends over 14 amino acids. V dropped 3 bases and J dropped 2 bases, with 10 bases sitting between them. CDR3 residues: CASSLLADNTEAFF. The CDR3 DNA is TGTGCCAGCAGTTTGCTTGCGGACAACACTGAAGCTTTCTTT.

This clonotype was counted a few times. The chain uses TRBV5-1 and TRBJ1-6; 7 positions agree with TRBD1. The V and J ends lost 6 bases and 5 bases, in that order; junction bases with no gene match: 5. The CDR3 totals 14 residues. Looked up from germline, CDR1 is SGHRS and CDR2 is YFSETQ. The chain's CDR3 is CASNEQGNNSPLHF. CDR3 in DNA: TGCGCCAGCAATGAACAGGGGAATAATTCACCCCTCCACTTT.

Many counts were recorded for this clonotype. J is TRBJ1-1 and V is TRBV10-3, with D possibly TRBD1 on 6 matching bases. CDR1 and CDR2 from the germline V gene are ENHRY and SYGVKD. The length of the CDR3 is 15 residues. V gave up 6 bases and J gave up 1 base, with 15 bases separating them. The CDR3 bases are TGTGCCATCAGGGGGAATACAGGGTCGAACACTGAAGCTTTCTTT. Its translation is CAIRGNTGSNTEAFF.

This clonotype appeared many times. CDR3 nucleotide sequence: TGTGCCAGCAGCGTAGCCCACAGGGGCCACGAGCAGTACTTC. This translates into CASSVAHRGHEQYF. The chain carries TRBV9 and TRBJ2-7, with 7 bases identical to TRBD1. The ends lost 0 bases at V and 5 bases at J; junction bases unmatched: 5. Germline V gives CDR1 SGDLS, CDR2 YYNGEE. CDR3 length: 14 amino acids.

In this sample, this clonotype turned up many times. CDR3 nucleotide sequence: TGTGCCAGCAGCTCCCGAAGGGGGGACACTGAAGCTTTCTTT. Translating it yields CASSSRRGDTEAFF. The V call is TRBV14, the J call TRBJ1-1, with a possible D match to TRBD1 (6 bases). The V gene's germline CDR1 is SGHDN and CDR2 FVKESK. V was cut by 5 bases and J by 3 bases, with 13 bases left in between. CDR3 size: 14 residues.

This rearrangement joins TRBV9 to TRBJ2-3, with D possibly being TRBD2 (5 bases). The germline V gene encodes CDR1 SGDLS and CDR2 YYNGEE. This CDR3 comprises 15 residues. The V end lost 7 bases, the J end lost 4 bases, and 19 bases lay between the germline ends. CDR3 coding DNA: TGTGCCAGCGGACTGAACGGCCTTGAACCAGATACGCAGTATTTT. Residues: CASGLNGLEPDTQYF.

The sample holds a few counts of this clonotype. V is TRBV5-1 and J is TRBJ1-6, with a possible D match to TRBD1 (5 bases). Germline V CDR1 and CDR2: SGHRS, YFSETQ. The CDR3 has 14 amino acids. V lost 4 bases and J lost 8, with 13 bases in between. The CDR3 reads CASSPRDADSPLHF. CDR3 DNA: TGCGCCAGCAGCCCCCGGGACGCCGATTCACCCCTCCACTTT.

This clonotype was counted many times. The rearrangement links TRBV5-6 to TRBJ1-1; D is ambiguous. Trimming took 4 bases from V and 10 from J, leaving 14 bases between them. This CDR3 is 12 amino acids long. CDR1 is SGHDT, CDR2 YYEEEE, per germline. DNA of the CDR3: TGTGCCAGCAGCCGGACGCACGGTGGAGCTTTCTTT. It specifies CASSRTHGGAFF.

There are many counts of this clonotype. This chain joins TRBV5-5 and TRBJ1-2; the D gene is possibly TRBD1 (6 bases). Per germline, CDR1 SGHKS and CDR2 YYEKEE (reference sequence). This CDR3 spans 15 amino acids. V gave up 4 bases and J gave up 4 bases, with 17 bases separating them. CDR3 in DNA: TGTGCCAGCAGCACTCGAGGGGGGGCGATCTATGGCTACACCTTC. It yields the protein CASSTRGGAIYGYTF.

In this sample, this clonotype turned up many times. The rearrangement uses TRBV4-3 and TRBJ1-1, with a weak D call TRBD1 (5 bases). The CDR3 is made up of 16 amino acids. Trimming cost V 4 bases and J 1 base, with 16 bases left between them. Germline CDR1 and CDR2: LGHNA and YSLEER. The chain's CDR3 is CASSPGIGGANTEAFF. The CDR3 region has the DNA TGCGCCAGCAGCCCGGGGATTGGCGGGGCGAACACTGAAGCTTTCTTT.

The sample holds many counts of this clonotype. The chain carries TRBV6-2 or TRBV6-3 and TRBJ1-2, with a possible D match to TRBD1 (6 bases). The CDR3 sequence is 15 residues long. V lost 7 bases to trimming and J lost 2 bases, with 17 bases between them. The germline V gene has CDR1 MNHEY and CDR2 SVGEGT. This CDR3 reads CASIQTGTRNYGYTF. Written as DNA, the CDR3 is TGTGCCAGCATCCAAACAGGGACACGAAACTATGGCTACACCTTC.

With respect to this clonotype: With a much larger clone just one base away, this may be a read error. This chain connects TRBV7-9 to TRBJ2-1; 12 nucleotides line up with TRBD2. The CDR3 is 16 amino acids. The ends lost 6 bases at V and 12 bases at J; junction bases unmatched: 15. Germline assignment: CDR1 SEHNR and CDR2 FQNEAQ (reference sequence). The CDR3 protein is CASRSASGRARVMQFF. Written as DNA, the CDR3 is TGTGCCAGCAGGTCTGCTAGCGGGAGGGCCCGTGTGATGCAGTTCTTC.

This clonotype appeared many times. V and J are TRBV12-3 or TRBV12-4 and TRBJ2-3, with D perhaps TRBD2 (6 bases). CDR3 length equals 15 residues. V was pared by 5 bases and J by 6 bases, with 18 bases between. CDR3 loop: CASSPPRGLGDTQYF. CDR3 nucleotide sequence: TGTGCCAGCAGTCCCCCCCGGGGACTGGGGGATACGCAGTATTTT.

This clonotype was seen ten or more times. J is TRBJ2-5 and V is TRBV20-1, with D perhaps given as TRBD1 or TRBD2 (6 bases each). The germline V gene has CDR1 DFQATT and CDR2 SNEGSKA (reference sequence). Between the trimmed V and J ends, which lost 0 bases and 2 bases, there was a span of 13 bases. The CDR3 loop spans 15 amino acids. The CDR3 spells CSARDLRGRQETQYF. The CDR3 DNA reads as TGCAGTGCTAGAGATTTAAGGGGGAGGCAAGAGACCCAGTACTTC.

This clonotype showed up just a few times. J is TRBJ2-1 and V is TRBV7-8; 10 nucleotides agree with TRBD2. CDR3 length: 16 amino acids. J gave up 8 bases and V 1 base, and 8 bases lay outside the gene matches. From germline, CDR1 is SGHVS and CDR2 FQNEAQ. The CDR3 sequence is CASSLGKSGGDHEQFF. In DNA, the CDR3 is TGTGCCAGCAGCTTAGGGAAAAGCGGGGGGGATCATGAGCAGTTCTTC.

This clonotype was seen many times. CDR3 DNA: TGTGCCAGCAGGACACGTACTAACTATGGCTACACCTTC. This sequence encodes CASRTRTNYGYTF. The gene calls are TRBV6-2 or TRBV6-3 and TRBJ1-2; no firm D call. Trimming removed 6 bases from V and 0 bases from J, with 8 bases in between. Germline CDR1 reads MNHEY; CDR2 reads SVGEGT. The CDR3 runs 13 residues.

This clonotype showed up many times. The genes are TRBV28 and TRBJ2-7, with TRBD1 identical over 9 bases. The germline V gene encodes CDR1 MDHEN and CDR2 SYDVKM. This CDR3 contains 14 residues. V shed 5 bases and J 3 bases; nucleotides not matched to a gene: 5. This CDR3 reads CASSKQGAHYEQYF. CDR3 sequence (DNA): TGTGCCAGCAGTAAACAGGGGGCGCACTACGAGCAGTACTTC.

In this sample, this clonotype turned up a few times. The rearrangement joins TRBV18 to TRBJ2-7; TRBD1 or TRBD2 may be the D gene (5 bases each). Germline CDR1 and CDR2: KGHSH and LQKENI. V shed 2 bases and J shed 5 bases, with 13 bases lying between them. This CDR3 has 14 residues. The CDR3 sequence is CASSPGASIDEQYF. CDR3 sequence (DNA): TGTGCCAGCTCACCAGGGGCTAGCATCGACGAGCAGTACTTC.

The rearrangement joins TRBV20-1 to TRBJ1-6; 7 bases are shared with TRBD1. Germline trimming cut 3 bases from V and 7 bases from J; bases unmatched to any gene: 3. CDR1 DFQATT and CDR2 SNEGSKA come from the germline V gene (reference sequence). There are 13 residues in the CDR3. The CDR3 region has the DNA TGCAGTGCTAGCCGGGACAGCAATTCACCCCTCCACTTT. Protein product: CSASRDSNSPLHF.

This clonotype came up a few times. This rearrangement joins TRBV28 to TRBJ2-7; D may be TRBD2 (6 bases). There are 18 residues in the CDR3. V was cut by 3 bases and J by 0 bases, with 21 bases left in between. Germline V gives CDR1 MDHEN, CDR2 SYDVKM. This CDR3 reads CASSLGLSLGESSYEQYF. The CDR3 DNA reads TGTGCCAGCAGTTTGGGACTCAGTTTGGGGGAGAGCTCCTACGAGCAGTACTTC.